This TCR beta chain was sequenced for a study of circulating and synovial CD4+ cells in juvenile arthritis. The CDR3 loop spans 13 amino acids. Germline V CDR1 and CDR2: SGHTA, FQGNSA. With 3 bases removed from V and 13 bases from J, the gap between germline ends came to 18 bases. A note on this clone: The antigen is not known.

Study conclusions and caveats: These blood cells shared more CDR3 sequences with synovium than bulk blood.

Donors were patients with active juvenile idiopathic arthritis. Here immunoSEQ multiplex PCR was the method, and the copy in TCRdb shows in-frame clones only, minus some. The table lists 30,000 to 40,000 clones, approximately 93% of them singletons. This receptor was obtained from a human donor with juvenile idiopathic arthritis. This chain uses TRBV7-2 with TRBJ1-2; D not resolved. Material: CD4+ T cells from blood. The CDR3 coding sequence is TGTGCCAGCAGCTTGGGAGGGAACACTGAGGGCACCTTC. Amino acid sequence: CASSLGGNTEGTF.